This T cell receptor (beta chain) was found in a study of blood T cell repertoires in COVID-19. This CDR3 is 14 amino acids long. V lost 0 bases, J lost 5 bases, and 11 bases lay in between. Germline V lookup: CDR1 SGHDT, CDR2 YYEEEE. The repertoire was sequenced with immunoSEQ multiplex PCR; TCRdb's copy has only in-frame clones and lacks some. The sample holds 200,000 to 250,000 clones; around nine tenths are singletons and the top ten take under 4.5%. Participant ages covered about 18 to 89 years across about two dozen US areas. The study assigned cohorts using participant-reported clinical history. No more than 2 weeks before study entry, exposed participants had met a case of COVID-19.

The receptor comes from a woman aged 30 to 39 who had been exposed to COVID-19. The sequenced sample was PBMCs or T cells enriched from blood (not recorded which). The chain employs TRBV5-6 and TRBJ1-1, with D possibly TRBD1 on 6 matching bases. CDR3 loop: CASSLVGGRTEAFF. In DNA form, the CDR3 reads TGTGCCAGCAGCTTGGTGGGGGGGCGGACTGAAGCTTTCTTT.